Below are 32 T cell receptor beta chains sequenced from a single sample in a study of regulatory T cells in long-lasting Graves disease. This sample's time point: newly diagnosed GD, antithyroid drugs for less than 3 months. The TCR library used RNA extracted from PBMCs. TCR beta libraries were built with iRepertoire HTBI primers and Arm-PCR of CDR3 regions. MiXCR was run by TCRdb on the multiplex PCR reads, yielding one entry per CDR3 protein. The table shows 540,000 or so distinct CDR3 sequences, with approximately 12% occurring only once. The sample was also linked to a second study, of T cells in Graves' hyperthyroidism and ophthalmopathy.

Sequencing used peripheral blood mononuclear cells (PBMCs), obtained at new diagnosis, from a patient treated with antithyroid drugs. These receptors all stem from a man aged 30 to 45 with Graves disease.

This clonotype came up many times. The rearrangement links TRBV11-2 to TRBJ2-5, with 11 bases identical to TRBD2. V was clipped by 5 bases and J by 2 bases; unmatched bases: 13. The CDR3 sequence is 18 residues long. Germline CDR1 SGHAT, CDR2 FQNNGV. CDR3 sequence (DNA): TGTGCCAGCAGCCTTCACCCTCCCGGGACTAGCGGACAAGAGACCCAGTACTTC. It codes for CASSLHPPGTSGQETQYF. Supplemented by reference TRBV11-2 and TRBJ2-5, the full variable domain reads EAGVAQSPRYKIIEKRQSVAFWCNPISGHATLYWYQQILGQGPKLLIQFQNNGVVDDSQLPKDRFSAERLKGVDSTLKIQPAKLEDSAVYLCASSLHPPGTSGQETQYFGPGTRLLVL.

This clonotype was seen a handful of times. V usage is TRBV11-2 and J usage is TRBJ2-5; the D is unclear. The ends were cut back, 8 bases at V and 2 bases at J, with 9 bases in the middle. This CDR3 comprises 12 residues. Germline lookup yields CDR1 SGHAT and CDR2 FQNNGV. The CDR3 protein is CASQHLQETQYF. CDR3 nucleotides: TGTGCCAGCCAACACTTACAAGAGACCCAGTACTTC.

The chain employs TRBV15 and TRBJ2-3; D may correspond to TRBD1 or TRBD2 (5 bases each). Gene TRBJ2-5 matches the end of the DNA better, so the J call may be wrong. The CDR3 sequence is 15 residues long. Germline V gives CDR1 LNHNV, CDR2 YYDKDF (reference sequence). The CDR3 sequence: CATSNTGTEGETQYF. CDR3 bases: TGTGCCACCAGCAACACCGGGACGGAAGGAGAGACCCAGTACTTC.

This clonotype was observed at least ten times. The gene calls are TRBV18 and TRBJ2-5, with TRBD1 matching 9 bases. Germline lookup yields CDR1 KGHSH and CDR2 LQKENI. V was pared by 4 bases and J by 5 bases, with 11 bases of the junction left unmatched. The CDR3 is made up of 16 amino acids. CDR3 nucleotides: TGTGCCAGCTCACGCGCACAGGGGGCGGTGGAGGAGACCCAGTACTTC. Translated, it gives CASSRAQGAVEETQYF.

This clonotype was detected many times. The chain combines TRBV11-2 with TRBJ2-7, with D possibly matching TRBD1 (5 bases). V dropped 7 bases and J dropped 0 bases, with 13 bases sitting between them. This CDR3 region has 14 residues. Germline V gene data show CDR1 as SGHAT and CDR2 as FQNNGV. This CDR3 is CASIRTPSSYEQYF. The CDR3 DNA is TGTGCCAGCATTCGGACACCGAGCTCCTACGAGCAGTACTTC.

This clonotype occurred many times. The chain carries TRBV12-3 or TRBV12-4 and TRBJ2-1; TRBD1 matches at 10 bases. The CDR3 extends over 16 amino acids. V trimming: 5 bases; J trimming: 4 bases; junction bases outside the gene matches: 8. CDR3 in DNA: TGTGCCAGCAGTCCCGCGACAGGGGGCTTATACAATGAGCAGTTCTTC. This encodes CASSPATGGLYNEQFF.

The V gene is TRBV7-3, the J gene TRBJ1-1; 8 bases are shared with TRBD1. Germline V gene data show CDR1 as SGHTA and CDR2 as FQGTGA. V shed 2 bases and J 7 bases; nucleotides not matched to a gene: 15. The CDR3 runs 17 residues. The CDR3 sequence is CASSLWPRGRGQDEAFF. CDR3 nucleotides: TGTGCCAGCAGCTTATGGCCCCGGGGCAGGGGGCAAGATGAAGCTTTCTTT.

The gene calls are TRBV7-9 and TRBJ2-7, with a tentative D call TRBD1 (6 bases). The germline V gene has CDR1 SEHNR and CDR2 FQNEAQ (reference sequence). V shed 2 bases and J shed 4 bases, with 15 bases lying between them. The CDR3 is made up of 15 amino acids. Here the CDR3 DNA reads TGTGCCAGCAGCTTACATCTTCGGGACACTTACGAGCAGTACTTC. Its protein is CASSLHLRDTYEQYF.

As to this clonotype: This clone may be a read error of a much larger clone one base away. This chain connects TRBV5-1 to TRBJ1-6; maybe TRBD1 (6 bases). The CDR3 is 16 residues long. The V gene's germline CDR1 is SGHRS and CDR2 YFSETQ. The CDR3 nucleotides read TGCGCCAGCAGCTTGGGGTCGTCGAGGGGGAATTCACCCCCCCACTTT. Amino acids: CASSLGSSRGNSPPHF.

This clonotype has only a few counts. This chain uses TRBV4-2 with TRBJ2-7, with D maybe TRBD2 (6 bases). Deletions cut 5 bases from V and 1 base from J, with 9 bases between. Germline-derived CDR1 and CDR2 are LGHNA and YNFKEQ. This CDR3 contains 13 residues. The CDR3 nucleotides read TGTGCCAGCAGCGGGGACTTTTCCTACGAGCAGTACTTC. Translating gives CASSGDFSYEQYF.

This clonotype was seen many times. The chain links TRBV5-1 to TRBJ2-3; D is unresolved. The CDR3 has 17 residues. Looked up from germline, CDR1 is SGHRS and CDR2 is YFSETQ. The V end was cut by 0 bases, the J end by 8 bases, with 22 bases between. As DNA, the CDR3 is TGCGCCAGCAGCTTGGGTCCAGCAAAATCGAGTGGCGGTACGCAGTATTTT. It translates to CASSLGPAKSSGGTQYF. The full variable domain, completed using reference TRBV5-1 and TRBJ2-3, is KAGVTQTPRYLIKTRGQQVTLSCSPISGHRSVSWYQQTPGQGLQFLFEYFSETQRNKGNFPGRFSGRQFSNSRSEMNVSTLELGDSALYLCASSLGPAKSSGGTQYFGPGTRLTVL.

This clonotype is a singleton in its sample. This chain uses TRBV29-1 with TRBJ2-2; D uncertain. Trimming cost V 5 bases and J 3 bases, with 16 bases left between them. The CDR3 has 15 amino acids. Looked up from germline, CDR1 is SQVTM and CDR2 is ANQGSEA. As DNA, the CDR3 is TGCAGCGTTCAAAGAGAACAGACCCACACCGGGGAGCTGTTTTTT. Protein product: CSVQREQTHTGELFF.

This clonotype was seen more than once but under ten times. This rearrangement joins TRBV18 to TRBJ2-5, with TRBD2 matching 7 bases. In germline, CDR1 is KGHSH, CDR2 LQKENI. J was trimmed by 1 base and V by 3 bases; bases with no gene match: 2. CDR3 size: 14 residues. The DNA for the CDR3 is TGTGCCAGCTCACCGGAGCGGGGCCAAGAGACCCAGTACTTC. Amino acids: CASSPERGQETQYF.

Of note for this clonotype: A much more abundant neighbour one base away suggests this may be a read error. The genes are TRBV30 and TRBJ1-6; D unresolved. The CDR3 length is 13 residues. Trimming removed 0 bases at V and 10 bases at J, with 10 bases between. Germline V CDR1 and CDR2: GTSNPN, SVGIG (reference sequence). The CDR3 nucleotides are TGTGCCTGGAGTGTGGCTATGGGGTCACCCCTCCACTTT. Translated: CAWSVAMGSPLHF. Variable domain in full (rest from reference TRBV30 and TRBJ1-6): SQTIHQWPATLVQPVGSPLSLECTVEGTSNPNLYWYRQAAGRGLQLLFYSVGIGQISSEVPQNLSASRPQDRQFILSSKKLLLSDSGFYLCAWSVAMGSPLHFGNGTRLTVT.

This clonotype was found a few times. The rearrangement joins TRBV5-4 to TRBJ2-2; the D gene is possibly TRBD2 (5 bases). Germline loops: CDR1 SGHNT, CDR2 YYREEE (reference sequence). The V end lost 2 bases, the J end lost 6 bases, and 11 bases lay between the germline ends. The CDR3 totals 14 residues. The CDR3 reads CASSFQADPGELFF. In DNA, the CDR3 is TGTGCCAGCAGCTTCCAAGCGGATCCCGGGGAGCTGTTTTTT. The entire variable domain, with the rest obtained from reference TRBV5-4 and TRBJ2-2, is as follows: ETGVTQSPTHLIKTRGQQVTLRCSSQSGHNTVSWYQQALGQGPQFIFQYYREEENGRGNFPPRFSGLQFPNYSSELNVNALELDDSALYLCASSFQADPGELFFGEGSRLTVL.

This clonotype appeared many times. V is TRBV5-1 and J is TRBJ1-1; D is undetermined. Germline V CDR1 and CDR2: SGHRS, YFSETQ. This CDR3 is built from 13 residues. Trimming took off 4 bases at V and 2 bases at J, with 9 bases between the two ends. CDR3 DNA sequence: TGCGCCAGCAGCCCAGACTTTAACACTGAAGCTTTCTTT. Translated: CASSPDFNTEAFF.

Regarding this clonotype: This sequence may be a read error, since a much larger clone differs from it by one base. This rearrangement joins TRBV3-1 to TRBJ2-1; TRBD2 aligns across 8 bases. The CDR3 length is 16 residues. Germline V gene sequence: CDR1 LGHDT, CDR2 YNNKEL (reference sequence). The CDR3 protein is CASSARGSGAFGERFF. CDR3 nucleotides: TGTGCCAGCAGCGCCCGGGGTAGCGGGGCATTCGGTGAGCGGTTCTTC.

This clonotype was counted at least ten times. This chain links TRBV7-2 with TRBJ2-2; weak D call: TRBD2 (5 bases). This CDR3 region has 15 residues. Per the germline V gene, CDR1 is SGHTA and CDR2 is FQGNSA. Trimming cost V 2 bases and J 4 bases, with 11 bases left between them. In nucleotides, the CDR3 is TGTGCCAGCAGCTTAAATTCGGGGATCACCGGGGAGCTGTTTTTT. Residues: CASSLNSGITGELFF.

This clonotype was seen ten or more times. The chain recombines TRBV5-1 with TRBJ1-1; 7 nucleotides line up with TRBD1. The junction had 4 bases not matched to a gene; V was cut back by 1 base and J by 1 base. The CDR3 loop spans 15 amino acids. In germline, CDR1 is SGHRS, CDR2 YFSETQ. The CDR3 DNA reads as TGCGCCAGCAGCTTGATCTACAGGGGGAACACTGAAGCTTTCTTT. It codes for CASSLIYRGNTEAFF.

The chain couples TRBV12-3 or TRBV12-4 to TRBJ2-7; D perhaps matches TRBD1 (6 bases). CDR3 length equals 15 residues. Trimming pared 8 bases from V and 4 bases from J, leaving 21 bases between. The CDR3 DNA reads as TGTGCCAGCTGGGAACAGGGCCCCACACCTTACGAGCAGTACTTC. Amino acids: CASWEQGPTPYEQYF.

This clonotype was recorded many times. The chain has TRBV30 and TRBJ2-7; D remains ambiguous. Between the trimmed V and J ends, which lost 4 bases and 2 bases, there was a span of 12 bases. The CDR3 has 13 amino acids. Germline V gives CDR1 GTSNPN, CDR2 SVGIG (reference sequence). In DNA form, the CDR3 reads TGTGCCTGGACCGGGCGTTCTACCTACGAGCAGTACTTC. Its translation is CAWTGRSTYEQYF.

This clonotype was detected ten times or more. The V gene is TRBV29-1, the J gene TRBJ2-5; D perhaps matches TRBD2 (5 bases). Germline CDR1 and CDR2: SQVTM and ANQGSEA. Between the trimmed V and J ends, which lost 7 bases and 2 bases, there was a span of 14 bases. The CDR3 is 13 residues long. The CDR3 here is CSAGPPGQETQYF. CDR3 coding DNA: TGCAGCGCCGGACCCCCGGGGCAAGAGACCCAGTACTTC.

This clonotype was observed many times. CDR3 residues: CASSRVAGGSYNEQFF. The CDR3 coding sequence is TGTGCCAGCAGCCGGGTAGCGGGAGGTTCCTACAATGAGCAGTTCTTC. The rearrangement joins TRBV14 to TRBJ2-1; TRBD2 aligns across 10 bases. J lost 1 base, V lost 4 bases, and 4 bases had no gene match. This CDR3 contains 16 residues. CDR1 is SGHDN, CDR2 FVKESK, per germline.

The rearrangement links TRBV4-2 to TRBJ2-7, with D perhaps TRBD2 (6 bases). V was shortened by 0 bases and J by 1 base, with 10 bases between the two germline ends. The CDR3 is 15 amino acids. The germline V gene encodes CDR1 LGHNA and CDR2 YNFKEQ. CDR3 residues: CASSQDPGTSYEQYF. CDR3 DNA sequence: TGTGCCAGCAGCCAAGACCCCGGGACTTCCTACGAGCAGTACTTC.

The chain joins TRBV6-5 to TRBJ2-4, with D possibly TRBD1 on 5 matching bases. Trimming pared 0 bases from V and 5 bases from J, leaving 11 bases between. Germline loops: CDR1 MNHEY, CDR2 SVGAGI. The CDR3 consists of 15 residues. The CDR3 region has the DNA TGTGCCAGCAGTTACTCCGGCAGGGCCGAAAACATTCAGTACTTC. It encodes CASSYSGRAENIQYF.

This clonotype was detected many times. This chain joins TRBV10-3 and TRBJ1-6; perhaps TRBD1 as D (6 bases). The CDR3 contains 15 residues. The V and J ends lost 3 bases and 7 bases respectively, with 13 bases between them. The V gene's germline CDR1 is ENHRY and CDR2 SYGVKD. The CDR3 DNA reads TGTGCCATCAGTGATCCCACAGGGAGGAATTCACCCCTCCACTTT. Translating it yields CAISDPTGRNSPLHF.

This clonotype has only a few counts. The chain carries TRBV12-3 or TRBV12-4 and TRBJ2-1; no reliable D call. The closer fit of TRBJ2-5 to the DNA end suggests the J call may be wrong. The CDR3 has 14 residues. The CDR3 sequence: CASSLRSAQETQYF. CDR3 coding DNA: TGTGCCAGCAGTCTAAGGAGTGCCCAAGAGACCCAGTACTTC.

This clonotype was recorded at least ten times. The rearrangement links TRBV27 to TRBJ1-1; 9 bases are a match to TRBD1. Germline V gene sequence: CDR1 MNHEY, CDR2 SMNVEV (reference sequence). The CDR3 has 16 residues. J lost 4 bases, V lost 5 bases, and 11 bases had no gene match. The CDR3 protein is CASSLRDRVGSTEAFF. The CDR3 bases are TGTGCCAGCAGTCTCCGGGACAGGGTCGGTTCCACTGAAGCTTTCTTT.

Ten or more counts support this clonotype. The chain employs TRBV11-1 and TRBJ2-7, with 9 bases aligning to TRBD1. With 5 bases clipped from V and 7 bases from J, the junction kept 9 bases outside the gene matches. The CDR3 is made up of 14 amino acids. Germline V CDR1 and CDR2: SGHAT, FQDESV (reference sequence). This CDR3 reads CASSTLTGGWEQYF. CDR3 coding DNA: TGTGCCAGCAGCACCCTGACAGGGGGATGGGAGCAGTACTTC.

This clonotype was seen at least ten times. This chain connects TRBV20-1 to TRBJ2-1; D unclear. Trimming pared 2 bases from V and 5 bases from J, leaving 13 bases between. Germline values: CDR1 DFQATT, CDR2 SNEGSKA (reference sequence). The CDR3 extends over 14 amino acids. In DNA, the CDR3 is TGCAGTGCTAGATCGGACCGACCCCACAATGAGCAGTTCTTC. This codes for CSARSDRPHNEQFF.

This clonotype was picked up many times. The chain recombines TRBV7-2 with TRBJ1-2; tentative D call: TRBD1 (5 bases). Germline V CDR1 and CDR2: SGHTA, FQGNSA. This CDR3 spans 15 amino acids. V lost 1 base and J lost 0, with 9 bases in between. CDR3 loop: CASSLGNRPNYGYTF. The CDR3 DNA follows: TGTGCCAGCAGCTTAGGGAACAGGCCTAACTATGGCTACACCTTC.

This clonotype appeared many times. The J gene is TRBJ2-4, the V gene TRBV12-3 or TRBV12-4; possible D gene TRBD2, 5 bases. The CDR3 runs to 15 residues. Trimming left V 5 bases short and J 6 bases short, with 17 bases between. This CDR3 is CASSPGWIEGNIQYF. CDR3 bases: TGTGCCAGCAGTCCGGGGTGGATAGAGGGAAACATTCAGTACTTC.